The 2 T cell receptor beta chains below were found in one sample sequenced in a study of OX40 agonist ivuxolimab in advanced cancers. Assay used: immunoSEQ multiplex PCR; TCRdb lists only in-frame clones, some missing. The table has about 89,000 clones, roughly 93% seen once. The sequences come from CD4+ or CD8+ T cells sorted from blood, collected in a trial of the OX40 agonist ivuxolimab. Receptors were obtained from an adult with an advanced solid tumor such as melanoma, head and neck, liver or kidney cancer.

This chain's CDR3 is CASSPPGDGTPQFF. The CDR3 DNA reads TGTGCCAGCTCACCACCGGGGGATGGTACCCCACAGTTCTTC. The gene calls are TRBV18 and TRBJ2-1; either TRBD1 or TRBD2 may supply D (5 bases each). The CDR3 loop spans 14 amino acids. The V gene lost 0 bases and the J gene lost 13 bases, with 16 bases spanning the gap. Germline CDR1 and CDR2: KGHSH and LQKENI.

The chain links TRBV9 to TRBJ2-7; 14 bases fit TRBD2. This CDR3 is 15 amino acids long. With 3 bases clipped from V and 1 base from J, the junction kept 0 bases outside the gene matches. The germline V gene has CDR1 SGDLS and CDR2 YYNGEE. The DNA of the CDR3 is TGTGCCAGCAGCGGGACTAGCGGGGGGTCCTACGAGCAGTACTTC. It encodes CASSGTSGGSYEQYF. Full variable domain (rest looked up from reference TRBV9 and TRBJ2-7): DSGVTQTPKHLITATGQRVTLRCSPRSGDLSVYWYQQSLDQGLQFLIQYYNGEERAKGNILERFSAQQFPDLHSELNLSSLELGDSALYFCASSGTSGGSYEQYFGPGTRLTVT.